This TCR beta chain was sequenced for a study of T cells after posttransplantation cyclophosphamide (dated by TCRdb to about 2016). In the study overall: T cell repertoire reconstitution was tracked by TRB sequencing after myeloablative bone marrow transplantation in which posttransplantation cyclophosphamide was used as GVHD prophylaxis. Antigen receptor sequencing was done on samples from 35 PTCy-treated patients and from approximately 15 related bone marrow donors of those patients. TRB sequencing was performed on blood from all 35 or so PTCy patients with 1-year posttransplant specimens. In 3 patients, up to 3 additional blood samples taken between 2 and 5.2 years after transplant also underwent TRB sequencing, as did pretransplant blood from a handful of patients. Because TRA and TRB clonality correlated tightly in some ten samples, later TCR analyses were limited to TRB. Public TRB sequences were checked against a database of over 3,600 sequences associated with responses to pathogens, tumor antigens, self-antigens and alloantigens.

Spanning cysteine to phenylalanine, the CDR3 consists of 14 amino acids. Solely the CDR3 DNA is kept, with 42 bases framed from the first base. The V and J ends are trimmed by 5 bases and 1 base, leaving 11 bases between them. Sequences SEHNR (CDR1) and FQNEAQ (CDR2) are obtained from the germline V gene (reference sequence). This sample's treatment or condition label indicates: high-dose cyclophosphamide on days +3 and +4 as single-agent GVHD prophylaxis. PTCy patients received busulfan and fludarabine conditioning, a related or unrelated marrow graft, and cyclophosphamide on days +3 and +4. PTCy-treated patients were drawn from a prospective multi-institutional clinical trial. Peripheral blood and bone marrow mononuclear cells were isolated by Ficoll-Hypaque density centrifugation and cryopreserved. The table lists this clone with many counts. The antigen it recognizes is unknown. One base away there is no much larger clone; base qualities are not given.

Genomic DNA was used for TRB sequencing, which was performed with the immunoSEQ assay at survey resolution or with the hsTCRB kit. The study's processing was this. The immunoSEQ software handled initial read processing, and the LymphoSeq R package was used for repertoire analyses. Clonality was calculated as 1 minus normalized Shannon entropy, and the Gini coefficient was also calculated for each TRB dataset. Phenotypes of unsorted samples were inferred by mapping TRB sequences from sorted subsets of the recipient or donor onto the same recipient's unsorted samples. TCRdb took this table from immuneACCESS and kept in-frame rearrangements with V and J called. Such tables lack part of the clones; where checked against another copy, unresolved V genes explain under half of the gap, and the rest is unexplained. V and J calls and clone size come straight from that table; D and trimming were deduced from the DNA. The table shows over 4,500 clones here, with no singletons. The leading ten clones occupy roughly 25% of the sample.

Here is what the overall study found, with its caveats: At 1-2 months, donor-recipient similarity was low but rose over the first year, and the later blood repertoires were often dominated by donor CD8+ memory clones. The TRB repertoires of T cells infiltrating skin or GI tract showed only limited overlap with the TRB repertoires of T cells in blood. Across 45 or so patients, TRB clonality was highly associated with recipient CMV seropositivity and CMV reactivation, and PTCy diversity was similar to diversity in CNI/methotrexate controls.

The V gene is TRBV7-9 and the J gene is TRBJ1-2; no D segment can be confidently identified. The sequence was collected from a male patient over 55 who received an allogeneic stem cell transplant from a related donor, was CMV-positive, and had acute GVHD only. After a transplant, some T cells may be the graft donor's own cells. The sequencing here drew on PBMCs, taken around 50 weeks after allogeneic stem cell transplant with posttransplant cyclophosphamide. The CDR3 protein: CASSGGVYNYGYTF. The DNA is TGTGCCAGCAGCGGCGGGGTTTATAACTATGGCTACACCTTC.